Here is one T cell receptor (beta chain) with its context. Per germline, CDR1 MDHEN and CDR2 SYDVKM. The CDR3 sequence is 16 residues long. With 10 bases removed from V and 7 bases from J, the gap between germline ends came to 28 bases. Authors' processing steps: Reference gene primer amplification gave estimated nucleated cell counts. Here immunoSEQ multiplex PCR was the method, and the copy in TCRdb shows in-frame clones only, minus some. The V and J calls and the clone size are those of that table, but D and trimming were determined from the DNA. Of over 60,000 clones in the sample, about 82% were seen once. The data were obtained in a study of blood T cell repertoires in COVID-19. Study-level information: Acute and convalescent COVID-19 samples came from the United States, Italy and Spain. PBMCs, B-cell-depleted T cells, or T cells were the source of the cDNA or gDNA that made up the material.

Sequencing was carried out using peripheral blood. This chain joins TRBV28 and TRBJ1-2; D is uncertain. This clonotype originated in a human donor in a cohort sampled during active COVID-19. CDR3 in DNA: TGTGCCACCTCAGGCGCCGTTGGGCCCCGAGGAGGTGGCTACACCTTC. Translation: CATSGAVGPRGGGYTF.